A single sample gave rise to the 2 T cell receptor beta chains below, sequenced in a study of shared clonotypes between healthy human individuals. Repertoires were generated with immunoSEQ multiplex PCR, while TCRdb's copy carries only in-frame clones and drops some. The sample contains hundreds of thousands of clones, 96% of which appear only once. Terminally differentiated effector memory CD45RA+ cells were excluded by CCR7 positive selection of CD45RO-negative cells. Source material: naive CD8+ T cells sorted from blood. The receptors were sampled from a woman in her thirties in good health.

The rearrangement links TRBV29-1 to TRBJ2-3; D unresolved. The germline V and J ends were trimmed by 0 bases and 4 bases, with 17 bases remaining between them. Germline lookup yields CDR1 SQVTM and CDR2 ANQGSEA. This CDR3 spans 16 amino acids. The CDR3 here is CSVEESNRRGADTQYF. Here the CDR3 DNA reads TGCAGCGTTGAAGAATCGAATCGGCGAGGCGCAGATACGCAGTATTTT.

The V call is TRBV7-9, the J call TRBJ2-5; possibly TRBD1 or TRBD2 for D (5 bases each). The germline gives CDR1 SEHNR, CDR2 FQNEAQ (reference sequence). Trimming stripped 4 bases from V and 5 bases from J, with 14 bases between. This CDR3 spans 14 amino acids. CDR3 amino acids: CASSSLEGSETQYF. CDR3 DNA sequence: TGTGCCAGCAGCTCACTTGAGGGGTCGGAGACCCAGTACTTC.